Listed here is a single T cell receptor beta chain. As yet, its antigen is unknown. This sample is drawn from a study of OX40 agonist ivuxolimab in advanced cancers. Overall study context: Three patients got partial responses; one had hepatocellular carcinoma and two had cutaneous melanoma. Study observations and caveats: On average, CD8+ T cells showed a greater number of expanded clones than CD4+. Among patients with partial responses at 0.1-3.0 mg/kg, clonal expansion was among the lowest. Circulating CD4+ and CD8+ T cells showed clonal expansion by week 6 at 0.1 to 3.0 mg/kg.

CDR1 is SGDLS and CDR2 is YYNGEE in the germline V gene. The junction had 13 bases not matched to a gene; V was cut back by 1 base and J by 4 bases. This CDR3 has 18 amino acids. Sequenced by immunoSEQ multiplex PCR; TCRdb stores in-frame clones only, minus some. The repertoire holds under 35,000 clones, with roughly 86% as singletons. This material consisted of CD4+ or CD8+ T cells sorted from blood, taken in a trial of the OX40 agonist ivuxolimab. V is TRBV9 and J is TRBJ2-3, with TRBD2 identical over 9 bases. The receptor's source is an adult with an advanced solid tumor such as melanoma, head and neck, liver or kidney cancer. This CDR3 is CASSVTPFSGSWADTQYF. The CDR3 DNA reads TGTGCCAGCAGCGTAACACCTTTTAGCGGGAGCTGGGCAGATACGCAGTATTTT.